Below, 22 T cell receptor beta chains from the same sample are listed, as sequenced in a study of T cells expressing NK-cell markers. One entry per CDR3 protein, without DNA, is what TCRdb gives after re-calling the 5' RACE reads. The repertoire table contains under 500,000 distinct CDR3 sequences. The sample taken for sequencing was blood T cells: a sorted CD56 or NKG2C T cell subset, CD4+ or CD8+ T cells, or bulk PBMC T cells (not recorded which). These receptors came from a woman between 18 and 70 years old in good health.

The chain joins TRBV18 to TRBJ2-1; absent DNA, TCRdb's TRBD1 call cannot be checked. Germline V gene lookup returns CDR1 KGHSH and CDR2 LQKENI. The CDR3 covers 16 residues. The CDR3 loop reads CASSPSDRGRNNEQFF.

This chain links TRBV6-1 with TRBJ2-3; no DNA is available, so the TRBD2 call from TCRdb remains unchecked. The CDR3 extends over 15 amino acids. Germline loops: CDR1 MNHNS, CDR2 SASEGT. The CDR3 loop is CASSPLREGKDTQYF.

The chain's CDR3 is CASRKDRRPNTGELFF. The chain combines TRBV6-2 or TRBV6-3 with TRBJ2-2; the D call from TCRdb, TRBD1, cannot be confirmed without DNA. Germline V gene sequence: CDR1 MNHEY, CDR2 SVGEGT. The CDR3 sequence is 16 residues long.

The gene calls are TRBV28 and TRBJ1-3. The CDR3 consists of 15 residues. Germline V CDR1 and CDR2: MDHEN, SYDVKM. This chain's CDR3 is CAWGPGGGRGNTIYF.

This chain links TRBV20-1 with TRBJ1-1. This CDR3 has 16 residues. Germline V lookup: CDR1 DFQATT, CDR2 SNEGSKA (reference sequence). The CDR3 is CSARVMARQTNTEAFF.

V and J are TRBV7-2 and TRBJ1-1. The length of the CDR3 is 16 residues. CDR1 SGHTA and CDR2 FQGNSA come from the germline V gene. The CDR3 protein is CASSLVPPGASTEAFF.

The chain has TRBV15 and TRBJ2-1; TCRdb names TRBD1, which stays unverified in the absence of DNA. Germline V gene lookup returns CDR1 LNHNV and CDR2 YYDKDF (reference sequence). The CDR3 loop spans 17 amino acids. The CDR3 sequence is CATSRGFGTGDGNEQFF.

The rearrangement uses TRBV28 and TRBJ1-5; checking the TCRdb D call of TRBD1 is not possible without DNA. The germline V gene has CDR1 MDHEN and CDR2 SYDVKM. The CDR3 runs 15 residues. CDR3 region: CASSFGTGGWQPQHF.

The gene calls are TRBV4-1 and TRBJ1-2; lacking DNA, the TRBD1 call made by TCRdb goes unchecked. Germline V gene data show CDR1 as MGHRA and CDR2 as YSYEKL. The CDR3 totals 14 residues. This CDR3 is CASSHPQGDYGYTF.

The rearrangement uses TRBV7-2 and TRBJ2-2; the TCRdb D gene call, TRBD2, has no DNA to confirm it. There are 16 residues in the CDR3. Germline-derived CDR1 and CDR2 are SGHTA and FQGNSA. This chain's CDR3 is CASSFGGGVDTGELFF.

The chain joins TRBV3-1 to TRBJ1-6. In germline, CDR1 is LGHDT, CDR2 YNNKEL (reference sequence). This CDR3 has 15 amino acids. This chain's CDR3 is CASSQEVAGGAPLHF.

The V call is TRBV7-2, the J call TRBJ2-1; the TCRdb call, TRBD2, lacks DNA for checking. The CDR3 is made up of 15 amino acids. Germline-derived CDR1 and CDR2 are SGHTA and FQGNSA. This chain's CDR3 is CASSPRTSGGSEQFF. Variable domain in full (rest from reference TRBV7-2 and TRBJ2-1): GAGVSQSPSNKVTEKGKDVELRCDPISGHTALYWYRQSLGQGLEFLIYFQGNSAPDKSGLPSDRFSAERTGGSVSTLTIQRTQQEDSAVYLCASSPRTSGGSEQFFGPGTRLTVL.

The V call is TRBV6-5, the J call TRBJ1-5. From germline, CDR1 is MNHEY and CDR2 SVGAGI. The CDR3 has 14 residues. The CDR3: CASSYSRLGQPQHF.

The chain uses TRBV29-1 and TRBJ2-1; the TCRdb D gene call, TRBD1, has no DNA to confirm it. CDR1 SQVTM and CDR2 ANQGSEA come from the germline V gene. The CDR3 contains 13 residues. CDR3 region: CSASRTGGVWQFF.

The chain joins TRBV7-9 to TRBJ2-1; the D call from TCRdb, TRBD1, cannot be confirmed without DNA. There are 15 residues in the CDR3. Germline V gene lookup returns CDR1 SEHNR and CDR2 FQNEAQ (reference sequence). CDR3 loop: CASSHERGPYNEQFF.

This chain connects TRBV28 to TRBJ1-5; TCRdb's D gene call, TRBD1, goes unchecked for lack of DNA. CDR3 length equals 15 residues. Germline V gene sequence: CDR1 MDHEN, CDR2 SYDVKM. The CDR3 loop is CASRTGTGVYQPQHF. The full variable domain, rest sourced from reference TRBV28 and TRBJ1-5, is DVKVTQSSRYLVKRTGEKVFLECVQDMDHENMFWYRQDPGLGLRLIYFSYDVKMKEKGDIPEGYSVSREKKERFSLILESASTNQTSMYLCASRTGTGVYQPQHFGDGTRLSIL.

The chain employs TRBV29-1 and TRBJ2-6. The germline gives CDR1 SQVTM, CDR2 ANQGSEA. This CDR3 is 13 amino acids long. The CDR3 loop is CSADRSGANVLTF. The full variable domain, in which reference TRBV29-1 and TRBJ2-6 provide the parts outside the CDR3, is SAVISQKPSRDICQRGTSLTIQCQVDSQVTMMFWYRQQPGQSLTLIATANQGSEATYESGFVIDKFPISRPNLTFSTLTVSNMSPEDSSIYLCSADRSGANVLTFGAGSRLTVL.

The V and J genes are TRBV7-6 and TRBJ2-7; TCRdb's D call of TRBD1 is untestable without DNA. The CDR3 consists of 15 residues. Germline V gene lookup returns CDR1 SGHVS and CDR2 FNYEAQ. The CDR3 region is CASSLAQASSYEQYF.

The V call is TRBV7-8, the J call TRBJ2-7; the D gene TCRdb calls, TRBD2, cannot be checked with no DNA. The CDR3 sequence is 15 residues long. Germline CDR1 reads SGHVS; CDR2 reads FQNEAQ. The CDR3 region is CASSSLLVLYYEQYF.

The CDR3 sequence is CATTDGGIDSPLHF. The chain recombines TRBV5-1 with TRBJ1-6; no DNA is available, so the TRBD1 call from TCRdb remains unchecked. The CDR3 totals 14 residues. Germline loops: CDR1 SGHRS, CDR2 YFSETQ.

The chain employs TRBV5-6 and TRBJ2-5; the D call from TCRdb, TRBD2, cannot be confirmed without DNA. The CDR3 totals 15 residues. Germline V gene data show CDR1 as SGHDT and CDR2 as YYEEEE. This chain's CDR3 is CASSFTSSGQETQYF.

The genes are TRBV6-2 or TRBV6-3 and TRBJ2-7; the TCRdb D gene call, TRBD2, has no DNA to confirm it. The CDR3 is 14 amino acids. Germline V lookup: CDR1 MNHEY, CDR2 SVGEGT. This CDR3 is CASSYSSGSYEQYF.